The 22 T cell receptor beta chains given below trace back to one sample, sequenced in a study of PD-1 blockade in classical Hodgkin lymphoma. The method was immunoSEQ multiplex PCR; TCRdb's version includes in-frame clones alone and lacks a portion of them. This table holds roughly 18,000 clones, over 60% found once. Each of the patients experienced relapse following autologous stem cell transplantation, and their brentuximab vedotin exposure differed. The specimen comprised peripheral blood mononuclear cells (PBMCs), sampled before the second cycle of nivolumab. The receptors here all came from a human donor with classical Hodgkin lymphoma.

The chain is built from TRBV19 and TRBJ1-2, with 12 nucleotides matching TRBD1. This CDR3 has 15 amino acids. Germline CDR1 is LNHDA and CDR2 is SQIVND (reference sequence). J was trimmed by 6 bases and V by 3 bases; bases with no gene match: 5. Here the CDR3 reads CASSMGDRGLDGYTF. The CDR3 DNA follows: TGTGCCAGTAGTATGGGGGACAGGGGGCTTGATGGCTACACCTTC.

The J gene is TRBJ1-5, the V gene TRBV16, with TRBD1 as a possible D gene (5 bases). The CDR3 spans 13 residues. Germline-derived CDR1 and CDR2 are KGHSY and FQNENV. Trimming took 5 bases from V and 6 from J, leaving 11 bases between them. The CDR3 spells CASSSDRGQPQHF. The CDR3 nucleotides are TGTGCCAGCAGCTCCGACAGAGGTCAGCCCCAGCATTTT.

Here the CDR3 reads CASRGFTYNEQFF. DNA for the CDR3: TGTGCCAGCAGGGGCTTCACCTACAATGAGCAGTTCTTC. V gene TRBV6-5 combines with J gene TRBJ2-1; D is unresolved. The CDR3 has 13 amino acids. Trimming pared 6 bases from V and 2 bases from J, leaving 8 bases between. From germline, CDR1 is MNHEY and CDR2 SVGAGI.

The genes are TRBV5-1 and TRBJ1-3; the match to TRBD1 covers 7 bases. Trimming cost V 4 bases and J 4 bases; bases outside gene matches: 8. Germline V CDR1 and CDR2: SGHRS, YFSETQ. There are 15 residues in the CDR3. This chain's CDR3 is CASSPLTGRGNTIYF. In DNA, the CDR3 is TGCGCCAGCAGCCCGCTGACAGGGAGGGGAAACACCATATATTTT.

The CDR3 reads CASSLGGARETQYF. The CDR3 DNA reads as TGCGCCAGCAGCTTGGGGGGGGCGCGGGAGACCCAGTACTTC. The chain joins TRBV5-1 to TRBJ2-5; the D call may be TRBD1 or TRBD2 (6 bases each). The germline V gene has CDR1 SGHRS and CDR2 YFSETQ. Trimming removed 0 bases at V and 5 bases at J, with 11 bases between. This CDR3 contains 14 residues.

This chain joins TRBV13 and TRBJ2-7; 7 bases fit TRBD1. The CDR3 sequence is 14 residues long. The germline CDR1 and CDR2 sequences are PRHDT and FYEKMQ (reference sequence). V trimming: 6 bases; J trimming: 2 bases; junction bases outside the gene matches: 7. The CDR3 coding sequence is TGTGCCAGCAGGGACAGGAACGACCCCTACGAGCAGTACTTC. Protein product: CASRDRNDPYEQYF.

On this clone itself: The conserved closing phenylalanine or tryptophan is absent in this CDR3, likely reflecting a read error. The DNA is left out, because the CDR3 cannot be placed on it with certainty; the CDR3 is given as TCRdb lists it. The chain joins TRBV2 to TRBJ1-6; no check of the table's D call, TRBD1, against the DNA was made. Both ends counted, the CDR3 spans 13 residues. The germline CDR1 and CDR2 sequences are SNHLY and FYNNEI. The CDR3 loop is CASSENYRQGILG.

The V gene is TRBV6-1, the J gene TRBJ2-3; 8 bases fit TRBD2. Germline V lookup: CDR1 MNHNS, CDR2 SASEGT. V was clipped by 5 bases and J by 5 bases; unmatched bases: 3. CDR3 size: 13 residues. The CDR3 DNA reads TGTGCCAGCAGTTTCACTAGCGGAGATACGCAGTATTTT. This sequence encodes CASSFTSGDTQYF.

This chain joins TRBV2 and TRBJ1-2; unclear D gene. The CDR3 has 14 amino acids. CDR1 is SNHLY, CDR2 FYNNEI, per germline. V was cut by 4 bases and J by 4 bases, with 13 bases left in between. As DNA, the CDR3 is TGTGCCAGCAGTGGAGGTCTGTCTCTCTATGGCTACACCTTC. Residues: CASSGGLSLYGYTF.

The genes are TRBV29-1 and TRBJ1-2; D not certain. Trimming took 4 bases from V and 5 from J, leaving 8 bases between them. In germline, CDR1 is SQVTM, CDR2 ANQGSEA. The CDR3 loop spans 11 amino acids. CDR3 amino acids: CSVGTWYGYTF. CDR3 sequence (DNA): TGCAGCGTTGGGACTTGGTATGGCTACACCTTC.

This rearrangement joins TRBV7-8 to TRBJ1-4; 7 positions agree with TRBD1. V lost 4 bases to trimming and J lost 7 bases; unmatched junction nucleotides: 3. CDR1 is SGHVS and CDR2 is FQNEAQ in the germline V gene. There are 13 residues in the CDR3. The CDR3 sequence: CASSSTGVEKLFF. CDR3 bases: TGTGCCAGCAGCTCCACAGGGGTTGAAAAACTGTTTTTT.

This clone occurred a few times. This sequence joins TRBV25-1 and TRBJ1-5; weak D call: TRBD1 (6 bases). V shed 9 bases and J shed 0 bases, with 12 bases lying between them. This CDR3 contains 14 residues. Looked up from germline, CDR1 is MGHDK and CDR2 is SYGVNS. As DNA, the CDR3 is TGTGCCAGGAGGACAGTGATTAGCAATCAGCCCCAGCATTTT. The encoded protein is CARRTVISNQPQHF.

The chain's CDR3 is CASSLTGADSSYGYTF. CDR3 DNA sequence: TGCGCCAGCAGCTTGACAGGGGCCGACTCCTCCTATGGCTACACCTTC. The chain has TRBV5-1 and TRBJ1-2; TRBD1 agrees at 7 bases. The V segment lost 1 base and the J segment 4 bases; nucleotides outside the gene matches: 10. The length of the CDR3 is 16 residues. Germline-derived CDR1 and CDR2 are SGHRS and YFSETQ.

This sequence joins TRBV7-3 and TRBJ2-7, with 8 nucleotides matching TRBD2. The CDR3 has 16 residues. Trimming at V came to 5 bases and at J to 7 bases, leaving 16 bases not matched to a gene. Germline CDR1 SGHTA, CDR2 FQGTGA. The CDR3 DNA reads as TGTGCCAGCAGCCCGACCCCTCTAGCGGGCGTAGGTGAGCAGTACTTC. Translated, it gives CASSPTPLAGVGEQYF.

This clone was seen a few times. The rearrangement uses TRBV11-2 and TRBJ2-1; D is perhaps TRBD1 or TRBD2 (5 bases each). Germline V gene sequence: CDR1 SGHAT, CDR2 FQNNGV. The CDR3 is made up of 16 amino acids. V was pared by 5 bases and J by 0 bases, with 14 bases between. In DNA form, the CDR3 reads TGTGCCAGCAGCCCCGCCGAGGGGAGCTCCTACAATGAGCAGTTCTTC. Encoded protein: CASSPAEGSSYNEQFF. The whole variable domain, remainder taken from reference TRBV11-2 and TRBJ2-1, is EAGVAQSPRYKIIEKRQSVAFWCNPISGHATLYWYQQILGQGPKLLIQFQNNGVVDDSQLPKDRFSAERLKGVDSTLKIQPAKLEDSAVYLCASSPAEGSSYNEQFFGPGTRLTVL.

The V call is TRBV28, the J call TRBJ1-2; D might be TRBD1 (5 bases). The germline V gene has CDR1 MDHEN and CDR2 SYDVKM. Trimming removed 6 bases at V and 2 bases at J, with 10 bases between. The CDR3 has 13 residues. The DNA for the CDR3 is TGTGCCAGCAGCAGCGACAGCAACTATGGCTACACCTTC. Translation gives CASSSDSNYGYTF.

The J gene is TRBJ1-1, the V gene TRBV5-5; no definite D call. This CDR3 region has 13 residues. V lost 2 bases and J lost 0, with 5 bases in between. In germline, CDR1 is SGHKS, CDR2 YYEKEE (reference sequence). This CDR3 is CASSFGLNTEAFF. The CDR3 DNA sequence: TGTGCCAGCAGCTTTGGGCTGAACACTGAAGCTTTCTTT.

This chain links TRBV27 with TRBJ1-1; 10 positions agree with TRBD1. V was clipped by 4 bases and J by 5 bases; unmatched bases: 7. The CDR3 contains 15 residues. Germline assignment: CDR1 MNHEY and CDR2 SMNVEV (reference sequence). CDR3 coding DNA: TGTGCCAGCAGTTCTTTTGGGACAGGGGCGACTGAAGCTTTCTTT. It codes for CASSSFGTGATEAFF.

This chain uses TRBV11-2 with TRBJ2-7; the match to TRBD1 covers 8 bases. V gave up 5 bases and J gave up 6 bases; unmatched junction bases: 6. Per germline, CDR1 SGHAT and CDR2 FQNNGV. The length of the CDR3 is 13 residues. CDR3 amino acids: CASSPGQGAEQYF. The DNA for the CDR3 is TGTGCCAGCAGCCCCGGACAGGGTGCCGAGCAGTACTTC. The whole variable domain, filled in from reference TRBV11-2 and TRBJ2-7, reads EAGVAQSPRYKIIEKRQSVAFWCNPISGHATLYWYQQILGQGPKLLIQFQNNGVVDDSQLPKDRFSAERLKGVDSTLKIQPAKLEDSAVYLCASSPGQGAEQYFGPGTRLTVT.

This clone is judged medium-sized (0.01 to 0.1%). This sequence joins TRBV28 and TRBJ1-5; D not resolved. V was cut by 3 bases and J by 3 bases, with 12 bases left in between. The CDR3 has 15 residues. Germline values: CDR1 MDHEN, CDR2 SYDVKM. The CDR3: CASSLEGRNNQPQHF. The CDR3 DNA reads TGTGCCAGCAGTTTGGAGGGAAGGAACAATCAGCCCCAGCATTTT. The whole variable domain, filled in from reference TRBV28 and TRBJ1-5, reads DVKVTQSSRYLVKRTGEKVFLECVQDMDHENMFWYRQDPGLGLRLIYFSYDVKMKEKGDIPEGYSVSREKKERFSLILESASTNQTSMYLCASSLEGRNNQPQHFGDGTRLSIL.

The genes are TRBV4-2 and TRBJ2-2; 8 nucleotides line up with TRBD1. Trimming at V came to 4 bases and at J to 2 bases, leaving 6 bases not matched to a gene. The CDR3 spans 16 residues. Germline CDR1 LGHNA, CDR2 YNFKEQ. The CDR3 bases are TGTGCCAGCAGCCCCGGACAGGGAGCAAACACCGGGGAGCTGTTTTTT. Translating gives CASSPGQGANTGELFF.

This clone was found a few times. The CDR3 region is CASRRPATGGQETQYF. The CDR3 DNA reads TGCGCCAGCAGAAGGCCGGCGACGGGAGGGCAAGAGACCCAGTACTTC. The chain is built from TRBV10-1 and TRBJ2-5; 8 bases line up with TRBD2. The CDR3 length is 16 residues. V was pared by 6 bases and J by 2 bases, with 11 bases of the junction left unmatched. The germline gives CDR1 WNHNN, CDR2 SYGVQD (reference sequence).